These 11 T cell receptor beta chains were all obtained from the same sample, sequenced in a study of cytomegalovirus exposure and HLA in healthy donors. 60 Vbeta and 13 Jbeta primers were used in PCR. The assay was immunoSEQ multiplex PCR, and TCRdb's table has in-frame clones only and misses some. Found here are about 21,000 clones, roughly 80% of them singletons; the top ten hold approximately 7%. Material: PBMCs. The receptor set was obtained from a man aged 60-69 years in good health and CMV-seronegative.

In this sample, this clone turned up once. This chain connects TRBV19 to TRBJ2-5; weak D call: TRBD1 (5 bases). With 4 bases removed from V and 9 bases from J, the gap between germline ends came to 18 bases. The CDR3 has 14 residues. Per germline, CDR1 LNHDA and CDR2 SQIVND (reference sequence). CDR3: CASSTNRPPWAQYF. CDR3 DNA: TGTGCCAGTAGTACGAACAGGCCCCCGTGGGCCCAGTACTTC. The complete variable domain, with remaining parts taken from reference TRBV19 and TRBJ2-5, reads DGGITQSPKYLFRKEGQNVTLSCEQNLNHDAMYWYRQDPGQGLRLIYYSQIVNDFQKGDIAEGYSVSREKKESFPLTVTSAQKNPTAFYLCASSTNRPPWAQYFGPGTRLLVL.

CDR3 sequence reads: CASSSKDWDYEQYF. CDR3 in DNA: TGTGCCAGCAGCTCAAAGGACTGGGACTACGAGCAGTACTTC. The V call is TRBV9, the J call TRBJ2-7, with a possible D match to TRBD2 (5 bases). From germline, CDR1 is SGDLS and CDR2 YYNGEE. The ends were cut back, 4 bases at V and 3 bases at J, with 14 bases in the middle. The CDR3 is 14 amino acids. Complete variable domain (other parts from reference TRBV9 and TRBJ2-7): DSGVTQTPKHLITATGQRVTLRCSPRSGDLSVYWYQQSLDQGLQFLIQYYNGEERAKGNILERFSAQQFPDLHSELNLSSLELGDSALYFCASSSKDWDYEQYFGPGTRLTVT.

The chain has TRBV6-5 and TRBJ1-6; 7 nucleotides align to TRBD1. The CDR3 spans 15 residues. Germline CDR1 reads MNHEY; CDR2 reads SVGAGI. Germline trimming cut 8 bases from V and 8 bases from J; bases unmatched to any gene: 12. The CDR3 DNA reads TGTGCCAGCGAAAGGGGGCAGGGAAGTGATTCACCCCTCCACTTT. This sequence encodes CASERGQGSDSPLHF.

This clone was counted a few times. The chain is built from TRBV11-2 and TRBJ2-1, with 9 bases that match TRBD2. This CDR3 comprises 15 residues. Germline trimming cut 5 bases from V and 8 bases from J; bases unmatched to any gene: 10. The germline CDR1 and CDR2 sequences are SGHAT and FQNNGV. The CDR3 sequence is CASSKPGTSKHEQFF. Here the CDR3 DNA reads TGTGCCAGCAGCAAACCCGGGACTAGCAAGCATGAGCAGTTCTTC.

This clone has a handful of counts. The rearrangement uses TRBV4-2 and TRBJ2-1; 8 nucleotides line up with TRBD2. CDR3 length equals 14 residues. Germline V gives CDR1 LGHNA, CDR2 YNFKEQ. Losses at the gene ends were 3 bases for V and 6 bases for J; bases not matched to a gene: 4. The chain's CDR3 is CASSHPGLANEQFF. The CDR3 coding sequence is TGTGCCAGCAGCCACCCTGGACTAGCCAATGAGCAGTTCTTC.

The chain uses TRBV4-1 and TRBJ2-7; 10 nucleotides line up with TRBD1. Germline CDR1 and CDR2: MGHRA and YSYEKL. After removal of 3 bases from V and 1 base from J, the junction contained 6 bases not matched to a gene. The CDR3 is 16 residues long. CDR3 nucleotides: TGCGCCAGCAGCCAGCCTCCGGGACAGGGGTCCTACGAGCAGTACTTC. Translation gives CASSQPPGQGSYEQYF.

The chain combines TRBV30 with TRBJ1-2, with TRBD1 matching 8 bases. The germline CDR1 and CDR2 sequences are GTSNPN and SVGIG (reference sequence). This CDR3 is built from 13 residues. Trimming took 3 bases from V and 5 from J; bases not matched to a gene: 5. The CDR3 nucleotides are TGTGCCTGGAGAAGGGACAGGCCTTATGGCTACACCTTC. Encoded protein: CAWRRDRPYGYTF. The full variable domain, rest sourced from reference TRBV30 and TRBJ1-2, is SQTIHQWPATLVQPVGSPLSLECTVEGTSNPNLYWYRQAAGRGLQLLFYSVGIGQISSEVPQNLSASRPQDRQFILSSKKLLLSDSGFYLCAWRRDRPYGYTFGSGTRLTVV.

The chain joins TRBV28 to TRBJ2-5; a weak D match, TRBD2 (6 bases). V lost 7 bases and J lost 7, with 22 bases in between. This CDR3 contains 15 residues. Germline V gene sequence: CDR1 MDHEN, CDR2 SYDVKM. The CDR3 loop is CASKPLATEAGTQYF. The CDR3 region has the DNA TGTGCCAGCAAACCGCTAGCGACGGAGGCCGGGACCCAGTACTTC.

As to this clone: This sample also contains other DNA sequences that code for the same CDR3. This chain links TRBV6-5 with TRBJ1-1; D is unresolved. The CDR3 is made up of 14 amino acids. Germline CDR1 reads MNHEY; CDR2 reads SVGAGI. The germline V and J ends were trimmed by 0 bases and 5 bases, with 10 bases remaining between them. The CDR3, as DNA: TGTGCCAGCAGTTACTCGGCAGGTAGGACTGAAGCTTTCTTT. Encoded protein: CASSYSAGRTEAFF.

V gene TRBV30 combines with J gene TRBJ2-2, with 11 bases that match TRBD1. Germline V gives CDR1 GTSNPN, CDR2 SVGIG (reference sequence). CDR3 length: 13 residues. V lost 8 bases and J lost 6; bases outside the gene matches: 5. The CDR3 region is CAGDRGVSGELFF. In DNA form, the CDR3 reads TGTGCCGGGGACAGGGGGGTCTCCGGGGAGCTGTTTTTT.

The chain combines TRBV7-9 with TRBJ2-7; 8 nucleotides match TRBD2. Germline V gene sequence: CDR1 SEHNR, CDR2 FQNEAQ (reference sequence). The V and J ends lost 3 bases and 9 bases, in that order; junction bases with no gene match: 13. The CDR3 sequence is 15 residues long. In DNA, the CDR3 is TGTGCCAGCAGCTTGCCGACGGGACTAGTGAGGCGGCAGTACTTC. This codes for CASSLPTGLVRRQYF.